This T cell receptor beta chain was retrieved from a study of blood T cells in healthy people across ages. Trimming stripped 8 bases from V and 4 bases from J, with 21 bases between. CDR1 is KGHSY, CDR2 FQNENV, per germline. The CDR3 consists of 15 residues. The donors, healthy Caucasians from Russia, were aged about 6 to 95. Through a sample-barcoded 5' primer and a J-beta primer mix, a second PCR was run for roughly 6 to 11 cycles. Using its own MiXCR run on the 5' RACE reads, TCRdb lists one record per CDR3 protein. Altogether around 710,000 distinct CDR3 sequences are present, around 40% being singletons, with the ten largest covering around 20%.

The specimen sequenced was blood. The clonotype originates from a woman aged 55 to 70 in good health. The genes are TRBV16 and TRBJ2-7, with D possibly matching TRBD2 (7 bases). CDR3 in DNA: TGTGCCAGCTCCCCCCGAGGGGGGGGGCATTACGAGCAGTACTTC. As protein: CASSPRGGGHYEQYF.